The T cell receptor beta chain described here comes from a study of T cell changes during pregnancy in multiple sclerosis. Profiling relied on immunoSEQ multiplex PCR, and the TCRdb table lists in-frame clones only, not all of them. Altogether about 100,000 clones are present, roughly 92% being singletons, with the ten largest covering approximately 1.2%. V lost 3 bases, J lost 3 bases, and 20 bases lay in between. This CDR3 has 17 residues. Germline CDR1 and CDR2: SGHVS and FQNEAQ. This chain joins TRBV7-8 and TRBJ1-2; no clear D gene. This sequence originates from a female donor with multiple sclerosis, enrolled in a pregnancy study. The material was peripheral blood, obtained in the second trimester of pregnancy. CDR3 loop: CASSFEERRRLYYGYTF. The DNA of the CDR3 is TGTGCCAGCAGCTTCGAGGAGCGGCGACGACTTTACTATGGCTACACCTTC.